The 15 T cell receptor beta chains below come from one sample, sequenced in a study of post-analysis software for immune sequencing data. These receptors are not linked to any known antigen. Carried by the TCR beta cDNA libraries were unique molecular identifiers. TCRdb re-analysed the PCR reads in MiXCR, keeping a single row per CDR3 protein. The profile shows hundreds of thousands of distinct CDR3 sequences, 30% of them singletons. The study's findings and limits: Included in a set of several TRBV segments more frequent in patients than controls were TRBV5-6, TRBV5-1 and TRBV20-1.

The sequencing sample was made of blood. The origin of the receptors is a girl aged 5-17 years with multiple sclerosis.

The chain is built from TRBV7-2 and TRBJ1-3; D remains ambiguous. V was cut by 3 bases and J by 5 bases, with 5 bases left in between. Germline CDR1 and CDR2: SGHTA and FQGNSA. This CDR3 has 12 amino acids. CDR3 sequence (DNA): TGTGCCAGCAGCTTTTTAAGAAACACCATATATTTT. Translation gives CASSFLRNTIYF.

The CDR3 loop is CASSATIQGYEQYF. Written as DNA, the CDR3 is TGTGCCAGCAGCGCCACGATACAGGGATACGAGCAGTACTTC. The chain has TRBV9 and TRBJ2-5; possibly TRBD1 for D (6 bases). TRBJ2-7 explains the end of the DNA better; the J call may be wrong. The CDR3 consists of 14 residues. Germline CDR1 is SGDLS and CDR2 is YYNGEE.

This clonotype was picked up a small number of times. V and J are TRBV24-1 and TRBJ2-7, with a tentative D call TRBD2 (6 bases). The end of the DNA fits TRBJ2-5 better, so the J call may be wrong. The CDR3 spans 15 residues. Germline CDR1 is KGHDR and CDR2 is SFDVKD. CDR3 bases: TGTGCCACCAGTACGGCAGGGAGGACCTGGGAGACCCAGTACTTC. Its protein product is CATSTAGRTWETQYF.

This sequence joins TRBV5-1 and TRBJ1-2; TRBD1 matches at 7 bases. The CDR3 covers 15 residues. Per the germline V gene, CDR1 is SGHRS and CDR2 is YFSETQ. V shed 1 base, J shed 10 bases, and the junction held 13 bases outside the gene matches. The CDR3 bases are TGCGCCAGCAGCTTGACCTCCGGGACAGCAAATGACTACACCTTC. It is translated as CASSLTSGTANDYTF.

Concerning this clonotype itself: With a much larger clone just one base away, this may be a read error. The V call is TRBV29-1, the J call TRBJ2-6, with D maybe TRBD1 (6 bases). V lost 2 bases and J 3 bases, leaving 17 bases between the germline ends. Germline CDR1 SQVTM, CDR2 ANQGSEA. This CDR3 has 17 residues. CDR3 sequence reads: CSVENLRGGSGANVLTF. DNA for the CDR3: TGCAGCGTTGAAAATCTTCGAGGGGGTAGTGGGGCCAACGTCCTGACTTTC.

The rearrangement links TRBV10-2 to TRBJ2-1, with a weak D call TRBD2 (6 bases). Germline V CDR1 and CDR2: WSHSY, SAAADI. V was shortened by 0 bases and J by 1 base, with 10 bases between the two germline ends. CDR3 size: 16 residues. The CDR3, as DNA: TGCGCCAGCAGTGAGTCTCGGGGGAATTCCTACAATGAGCAGTTCTTC. The encoded protein is CASSESRGNSYNEQFF.

This clonotype occurred many times. One end of the junction does not line up with germline, which may come from a read error. DNA for the CDR3: TGTGCCAGCAGTTTGACAGGGGGGAACACTGAAGCTTTCTTT. Residues: CASSLTGGNTEAFF. V is TRBV5-1 and J is TRBJ1-1, with 9 nucleotides matching TRBD1. The CDR3 consists of 14 residues. From germline, CDR1 is SGHRS and CDR2 YFSETQ.

This clonotype has a handful of counts. This chain joins TRBV6-5 and TRBJ2-7; 7 bases are shared with TRBD2. The CDR3 loop spans 15 amino acids. With V trimmed by 9 bases and J by 2 bases, 13 bases remained unmatched. The germline V gene has CDR1 MNHEY and CDR2 SVGAGI. The chain's CDR3 is CASGRPSGQTYEQYF. The CDR3 DNA is TGTGCCAGTGGGCGTCCTAGCGGCCAGACCTACGAGCAGTACTTC.

The J gene is TRBJ1-2, the V gene TRBV25-1, with no clear D. The CDR3 extends over 15 amino acids. Germline CDR1 reads MGHDK; CDR2 reads SYGVNS. V was pared by 4 bases and J by 2 bases, with 14 bases between. CDR3 region: CASSGTRTANYGYTF. In DNA, the CDR3 is TGTGCCAGCAGTGGAACTCGGACCGCGAACTATGGCTACACCTTC.

This chain uses TRBV12-3 or TRBV12-4 with TRBJ1-4, with D hard to call. The CDR3 spans 12 residues. Trimming cost V 6 bases and J 6 bases, with 8 bases left between them. CDR3 amino acids: CASRFRDEKLFF. In nucleotides, the CDR3 is TGTGCCAGCAGGTTCCGAGATGAAAAACTGTTTTTT.

The J gene is TRBJ1-2, the V gene TRBV28, with a tentative D call TRBD1 (6 bases). Trimming removed 9 bases from V and 8 bases from J, with 13 bases in between. From germline, CDR1 is MDHEN and CDR2 SYDVKM. The CDR3 extends over 11 amino acids. DNA for the CDR3: TGTGCCAGTCTACAGGGAGGCGGCTACACCTTC. As protein: CASLQGGGYTF.

Concerning this clonotype itself: At one end the junction does not follow the germline gene, possibly because of a read error. This chain uses TRBV28 with TRBJ1-2, with D possibly TRBD1 on 6 matching bases. This CDR3 is built from 15 residues. Germline CDR1 MDHEN, CDR2 SYDVKM. As DNA, the CDR3 is TGTGCCAGCAGTGTACAGTCGGACAGAATCTATGACTACACCTTC. It encodes CASSVQSDRIYDYTF.

For the CDR3, the DNA is TGCAGTGCTCCAAAAAGGACTAGCGGGCCTTACGAGCAGTACTTC. Amino acids: CSAPKRTSGPYEQYF. This chain connects TRBV20-1 to TRBJ2-7, with 11 bases aligning to TRBD2. J lost 4 bases, V lost 5 bases, and 10 bases had no gene match. CDR3 length: 15 residues. Germline V gene data show CDR1 as DFQATT and CDR2 as SNEGSKA (reference sequence).

The chain uses TRBV5-1 and TRBJ2-7, with 9 bases that match TRBD1. V trimming: 1 base; J trimming: 5 bases; junction bases outside the gene matches: 7. This CDR3 has 15 residues. Germline loops: CDR1 SGHRS, CDR2 YFSETQ. The CDR3 DNA reads TGCGCCAGCAGCTTGTCGGGGGACAGGGTCCACGAGCAGTACTTC. Residues: CASSLSGDRVHEQYF.

The sample holds a few counts of this clonotype. The V and J genes are TRBV18 and TRBJ2-6; the D is unclear. CDR1 KGHSH and CDR2 LQKENI come from the germline V gene. V lost 6 bases and J 4 bases, leaving 10 bases between the germline ends. The CDR3 is 14 amino acids. The CDR3 DNA reads as TGTGCCAGCTCGTCCGATGCGGGGGCCAACGTCCTGACTTTC. The encoded protein is CASSSDAGANVLTF.